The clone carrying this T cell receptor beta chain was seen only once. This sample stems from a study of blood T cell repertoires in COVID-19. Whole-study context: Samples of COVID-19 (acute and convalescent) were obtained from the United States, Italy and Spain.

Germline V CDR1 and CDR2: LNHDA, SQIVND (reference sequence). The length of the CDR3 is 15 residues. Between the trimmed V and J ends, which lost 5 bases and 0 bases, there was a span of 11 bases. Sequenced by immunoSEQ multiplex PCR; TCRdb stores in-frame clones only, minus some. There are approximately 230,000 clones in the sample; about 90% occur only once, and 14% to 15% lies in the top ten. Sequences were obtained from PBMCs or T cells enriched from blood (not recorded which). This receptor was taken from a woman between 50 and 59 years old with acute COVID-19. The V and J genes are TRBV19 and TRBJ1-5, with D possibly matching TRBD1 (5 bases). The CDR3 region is CASSYRDFSNQPQHF. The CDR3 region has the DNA TGTGCCAGTAGTTACCGGGACTTTAGCAATCAGCCCCAGCATTTT.